This T cell receptor (beta chain) was captured by sequencing in a study of Graves' ophthalmopathy and Graves' hyperthyroidism. Findings and caveats of the study: The majority of expanded thyroid clonotypes above 0.001 frequency also occurred in blood. The model flagged ophthalmopathy progression at about 71% sensitivity and 72% to 75% specificity.

Presentation of ophthalmopathy in the donors involved moderate-to-severe activity, CAS ≥3, NOSPECS ≥4 and a duration under 3 months. The PBMCs were taken from 10 ml of fresh peripheral blood. TCR beta CDR3 amplification used RNA transcripts. Investigators did first-round RT-PCR with HTBI primers, then second-round multiplex PCR. TCRdb analysed the multiplex PCR reads with MiXCR anew, one entry per CDR3 protein. The sample lists about 700,000 distinct CDR3 sequences, about two fifths occurring once. This clonotype has at least ten counts. Its antigen is unidentified. This clonotype originated in an adult man with Graves' ophthalmopathy. Sequencing was performed on peripheral blood.

This chain's CDR3 is CASMVLAGGEQYF. As DNA, the CDR3 is TGTGCCAGCATGGTGCTAGCGGGAGGCGAGCAGTACTTC. This sequence joins TRBV2 and TRBJ2-7, with TRBD2 matching 11 bases. The germline V gene has CDR1 SNHLY and CDR2 FYNNEI. The ends lost 7 bases at V and 6 bases at J; junction bases unmatched: 5. This CDR3 has 13 amino acids. Full variable domain (missing parts from reference TRBV2 and TRBJ2-7): EPEVTQTPSHQVTQMGQEVILRCVPISNHLYFYWYRQILGQKVEFLVSFYNNEISEKSEIFDDQFSVERPDGSNFTLKIRSTKLEDSAMYFCASMVLAGGEQYFGPGTRLTVT.